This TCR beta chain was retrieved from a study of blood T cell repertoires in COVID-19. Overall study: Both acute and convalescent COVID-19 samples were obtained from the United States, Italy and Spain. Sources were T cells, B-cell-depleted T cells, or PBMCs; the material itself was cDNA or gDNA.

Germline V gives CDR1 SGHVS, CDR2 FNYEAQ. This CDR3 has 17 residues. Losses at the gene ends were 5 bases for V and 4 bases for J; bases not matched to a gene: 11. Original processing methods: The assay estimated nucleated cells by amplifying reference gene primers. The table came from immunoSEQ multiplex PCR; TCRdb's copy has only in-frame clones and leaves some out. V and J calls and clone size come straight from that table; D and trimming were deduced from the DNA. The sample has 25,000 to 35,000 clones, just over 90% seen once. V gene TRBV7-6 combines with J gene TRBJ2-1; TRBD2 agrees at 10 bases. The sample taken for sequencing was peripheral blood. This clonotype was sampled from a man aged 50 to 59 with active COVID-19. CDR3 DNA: TGTGCCAGCAGCCCGCCAAACCTAGCGGGAGCTTACAATGAGCAGTTCTTC. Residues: CASSPPNLAGAYNEQFF.